This T cell receptor (beta chain) originates from a study of blood T cell repertoires in COVID-19. Study-level information: The samples span acute and convalescent COVID-19 from the United States, Italy and Spain. PBMCs, B-cell-depleted T cells, or T cells provided the cDNA or gDNA that made up the material.

The CDR3 is 15 amino acids. The germline CDR1 and CDR2 sequences are MDHEN and SYDVKM. The junction had 4 bases not matched to a gene; V was cut back by 3 bases and J by 3 bases. Authors' data handling: Scientists estimated how many nucleated cells there were by amplifying reference gene primers. Clones were sequenced by immunoSEQ multiplex PCR, and TCRdb holds only the in-frame ones, with some missing. Clone size and V and J calls were adopted from that table, with D and trimming inferred from the DNA. This sample yields roughly 70,000 clones, of which approximately 90% are seen a single time; about 7% belongs to the top ten.

This receptor was obtained from a woman of 80 years or more with active COVID-19. Sample: peripheral blood. This sequence joins TRBV28 and TRBJ2-7, with 11 nucleotides matching TRBD2. CDR3 nucleotide sequence: TGTGCCAGCAGTTTTCCCGGGACTAGCGGCTACGAGCAGTACTTC. Its translation is CASSFPGTSGYEQYF.